This T cell receptor beta chain was observed in a study of shared clonotypes between healthy human individuals. This CDR3 contains 14 residues. CDR1 is SGHRS, CDR2 YFSETQ, per germline. Trimming cost V 4 bases and J 1 base, with 11 bases left between them. Each cell subset's genomic DNA was divided evenly among several immunoSEQ plates. Here immunoSEQ multiplex PCR was the method, and the copy in TCRdb shows in-frame clones only, minus some. The table includes more than 500,000 clones, about 96% detected once. The V call is TRBV5-1, the J call TRBJ1-1; maybe TRBD1 (5 bases). Material for sequencing was naive CD4+ T cells sorted from blood. The subset here: CD45RA+ positively selected. This TCR was recovered from a woman in her thirties in good health. The CDR3 nucleotides read TGCGCCAGCAGCCAAGGCGACAGGAACACTGAAGCTTTCTTT. This gives the protein CASSQGDRNTEAFF.